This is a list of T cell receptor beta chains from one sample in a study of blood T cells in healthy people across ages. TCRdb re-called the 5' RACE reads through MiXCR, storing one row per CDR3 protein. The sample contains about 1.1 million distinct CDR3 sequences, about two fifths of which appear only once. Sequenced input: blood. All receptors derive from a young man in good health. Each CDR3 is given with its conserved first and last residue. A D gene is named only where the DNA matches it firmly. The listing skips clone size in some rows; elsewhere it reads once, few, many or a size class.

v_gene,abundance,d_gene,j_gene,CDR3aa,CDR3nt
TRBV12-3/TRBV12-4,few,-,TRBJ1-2,CASRPQGVPVYGYTF,TGTGCCAGCAGACCCCAGGGAGTCCCTGTCTATGGCTACACCTTC
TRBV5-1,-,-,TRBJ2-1,CASSLVGDVDNEQFF,TGCGCCAGCAGCTTAGTTGGAGACGTAGACAATGAGCAGTTCTTC
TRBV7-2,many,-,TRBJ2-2,CASSLELGELFF,TGTGCCAGCAGTTTGGAGTTAGGGGAGCTGTTTTTT
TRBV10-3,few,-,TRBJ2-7,CAISESLNRDPYEQYF,TGTGCCATCAGTGAGTCGCTTAACCGGGACCCCTACGAGCAGTACTTC
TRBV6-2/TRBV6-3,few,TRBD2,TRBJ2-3,CASSYRLAASTDTQYF,TGTGCCAGCAGTTACCGGCTAGCGGCTAGCACAGATACGCAGTATTTT
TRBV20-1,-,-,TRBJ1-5,CSARLGGGQPQHF,TGCAGTGCTAGGTTAGGGGGAGGGCAGCCCCAGCATTTT
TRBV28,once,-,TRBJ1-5,CASSITGNVGQPQHF,TGTGCCAGCAGTATTACAGGGAACGTCGGCCAGCCCCAGCATTTT
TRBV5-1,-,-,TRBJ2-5,CASSLQTEETQYF,TGCGCCAGCAGCTTGCAAACCGAGGAGACCCAGTACTTC
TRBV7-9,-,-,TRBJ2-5,CASSLVWAEQYF,TGTGCCAGCAGCTTAGTTTGGGCAGAGCAGTACTTC
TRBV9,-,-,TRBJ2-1,CASSVASTRNEQFF,TGTGCCAGCAGCGTAGCTAGTACTAGGAATGAGCAGTTCTTC
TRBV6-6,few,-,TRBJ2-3,CASRSPGEATDTQYF,TGTGCCAGCAGGTCCCCCGGAGAAGCCACAGATACGCAGTATTTT
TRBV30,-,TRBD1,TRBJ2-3,CAGLRTGGKTDTQYF,TGTGCCGGACTTAGGACAGGGGGCAAGACAGATACGCAGTATTTT
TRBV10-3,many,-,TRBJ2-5,CAIGPETQYF,TGTGCCATCGGGCCAGAGACCCAGTACTTC
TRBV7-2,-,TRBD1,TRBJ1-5,CASSLSTGASFNQPQHF,TGTGCCAGCAGCTTATCAACAGGGGCGTCCTTCAATCAGCCCCAGCATTTT
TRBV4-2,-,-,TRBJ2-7,CASSQDANSYNEQYF,TGTGCCAGCAGCCAAGACGCAAACTCCTACAATGAGCAGTACTTC
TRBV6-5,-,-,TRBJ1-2,CASSDAQEDGYTF,TGTGCCAGCAGTGACGCCCAAGAGGATGGCTACACCTTC
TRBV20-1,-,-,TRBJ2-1,CSSTAGRWNEQFF,TGCAGTTCTACCGCCGGGCGGTGGAATGAGCAGTTCTTC
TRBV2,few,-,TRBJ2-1,CASSEGGIRVNEQFF,TGTGCCAGCAGTGAAGGGGGGATTCGGGTAAATGAGCAGTTCTTC
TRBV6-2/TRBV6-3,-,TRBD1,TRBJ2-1,CASSRGPARNEQFF,TGTGCCAGCAGTAGGGGGCCGGCCCGGAATGAGCAGTTCTTC
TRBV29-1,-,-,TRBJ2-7,CSVEGGQAYNEQYF,TGCAGCGTTGAAGGGGGGCAGGCTTACAATGAGCAGTACTTC
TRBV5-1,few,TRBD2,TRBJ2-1,CASSLLGTSGGAVYNEQFF,TGCGCCAGCAGCTTGCTTGGGACTAGCGGGGGGGCAGTCTACAATGAGCAGTTCTTC
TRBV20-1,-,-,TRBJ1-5,CSAAPGGSYSQPQHF,TGCAGTGCTGCCCCTGGAGGGAGTTACAGTCAGCCCCAGCATTTT
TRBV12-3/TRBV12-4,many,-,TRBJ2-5,CASSPGHLQETQYF,TGTGCCAGCAGCCCGGGACATCTCCAAGAGACCCAGTACTTC
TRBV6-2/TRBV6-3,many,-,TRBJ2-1,CASRSLRSYNEQFF,TGTGCCAGCAGGAGTCTCAGGTCATACAATGAGCAGTTCTTC
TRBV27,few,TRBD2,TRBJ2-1,CASRTSGVRNEQFF,TGTGCCAGCAGGACTAGCGGGGTCCGCAATGAGCAGTTCTTC
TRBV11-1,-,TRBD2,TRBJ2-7,CASGTGLSGNEQYF,TGTGCCAGCGGAACGGGACTATCGGGGAATGAGCAGTACTTC
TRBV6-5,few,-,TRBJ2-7,CASSYSKGQQGIGYEQYF,TGTGCCAGCAGTTACTCGAAGGGTCAACAGGGAATCGGGTACGAGCAGTACTTC
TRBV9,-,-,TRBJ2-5,CASSTGTRQETQYF,TGTGCCAGCAGCACCGGGACTCGTCAAGAGACCCAGTACTTC
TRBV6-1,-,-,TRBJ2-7,CASSEPSKIYEQYF,TGTGCCAGCAGTGAGCCTAGCAAGATCTACGAGCAGTACTTC
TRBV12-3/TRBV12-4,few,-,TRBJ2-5,CASSPPSVPETQYF,TGTGCCAGCAGTCCCCCTAGCGTCCCAGAGACCCAGTACTTC
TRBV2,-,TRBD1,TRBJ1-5,CASSADRGRLLSNQPQHF,TGTGCCAGCAGTGCGGACAGGGGGCGGTTGCTTAGCAATCAGCCCCAGCATTTT
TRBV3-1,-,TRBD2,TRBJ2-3,CASSHMTSQDTQYF,TGTGCCAGCAGCCATATGACTAGCCAGGATACGCAGTATTTT
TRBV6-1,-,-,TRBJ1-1,CASRESGREAFF,TGTGCCAGCAGGGAATCCGGGAGGGAAGCTTTCTTT
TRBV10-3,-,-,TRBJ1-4,CAIGGGPSTNEKLFF,TGTGCCATCGGGGGGGGGCCGTCAACTAATGAAAAACTGTTTTTT
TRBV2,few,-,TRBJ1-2,CASSDCYGYTF,TGTGCCAGCAGTGATTGCTATGGCTACACCTTC
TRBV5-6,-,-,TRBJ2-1,CASSLDAGRNEQFF,TGTGCCAGCAGCTTGGATGCAGGGCGCAATGAGCAGTTCTTC
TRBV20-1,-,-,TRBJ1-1,CSARDVSEAFF,TGCAGTGCTCGCGACGTTTCTGAAGCTTTCTTT
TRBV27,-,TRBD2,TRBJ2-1,CASSLHPSGSSYNEQFF,TGTGCCAGCAGTCTCCACCCTAGCGGGTCCTCCTACAATGAGCAGTTCTTC
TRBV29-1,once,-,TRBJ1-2,CSVVLTGDYGYTF,TGCAGCGTTGTGTTAACAGGCGACTATGGCTACACCTTC
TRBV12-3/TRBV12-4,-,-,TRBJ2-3,CASSSLTSSDTQYF,TGTGCCAGCAGTTCCCTCACTAGCTCAGATACGCAGTATTTT
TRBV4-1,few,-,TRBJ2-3,CASSQEKFSTDTQYF,TGCGCCAGCAGCCAAGAGAAATTCAGCACAGATACGCAGTATTTT
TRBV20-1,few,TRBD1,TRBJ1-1,CSARDGDREESTEAFF,TGCAGTGCTAGAGATGGGGACAGGGAAGAGAGCACTGAAGCTTTCTTT
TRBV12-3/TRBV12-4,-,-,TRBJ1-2,CASSVSSYGCTF,TGTGCCAGCAGTGTTTCTAGCTATGGCTGCACCTTC
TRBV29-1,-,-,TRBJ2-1,CSTLTGENEQFF,TGCAGCACCTTGACAGGAGAAAATGAGCAGTTCTTC
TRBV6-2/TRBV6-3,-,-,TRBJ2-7,CASSWGGAYEQYF,TGTGCCAGCAGTTGGGGCGGTGCCTACGAGCAGTACTTC
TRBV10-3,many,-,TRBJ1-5,CAISAINQPQHF,TGTGCCATCAGTGCGATCAATCAGCCCCAGCATTTT
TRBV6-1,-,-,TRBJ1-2,CASSEWGARYGYTF,TGTGCCAGCAGTGAGTGGGGAGCCCGCTATGGCTACACCTTC
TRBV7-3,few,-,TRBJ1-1,CASSQTTNTEAFF,TGTGCCAGCAGTCAGACAACGAACACTGAAGCTTTCTTT
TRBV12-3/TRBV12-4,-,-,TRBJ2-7,CASGRINYEQYF,TGTGCCAGCGGGAGAATAAACTACGAGCAGTACTTC
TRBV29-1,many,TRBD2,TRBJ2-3,CSVEGLAGVMDTQYF,TGCAGCGTTGAAGGGCTAGCGGGGGTAATGGATACGCAGTATTTT
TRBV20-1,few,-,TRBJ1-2,CSARDQRGVVNTNPYGYTF,TGCAGTGCTAGAGATCAAAGGGGCGTCGTGAACACGAACCCTTATGGCTACACCTTC
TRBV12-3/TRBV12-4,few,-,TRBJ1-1,CASSFPYEAFF,TGTGCCAGCAGTTTTCCCTATGAAGCTTTCTTT
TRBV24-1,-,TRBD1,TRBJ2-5,CATSEQETGSNEQYF,TGTGCCACCAGTGAACAAGAGACAGGGTCCAATGAGCAGTACTTC